Below are 30 T cell receptor beta chains sequenced from a single sample in a study of blood T cells in healthy people across ages. Using a J-beta primer mix together with a sample-barcoded 5' primer, a second PCR was run for roughly 6 to 12 cycles. TCRdb processed the 5' RACE reads anew with MiXCR; each CDR3 protein has one entry. This table has approximately 850,000 distinct CDR3 sequences, about 42% appearing once. The sequenced material came from blood. The receptors derive from a man aged 60 to 75 in good health.

This clonotype was detected only a few times. The CDR3 DNA sequence: TGCAGCGTTGATTTGGGCAGGGTTAATGGCTACACCTTC. It translates to CSVDLGRVNGYTF. This chain links TRBV29-1 with TRBJ1-2; possible D gene TRBD1, 5 bases. V lost 3 bases, J lost 6 bases, and 14 bases lay in between. Germline-derived CDR1 and CDR2 are SQVTM and ANQGSEA. CDR3 size: 13 residues.

This clonotype has only a few counts. The chain links TRBV29-1 to TRBJ2-3; 14 nucleotides agree with TRBD2. Germline CDR1 SQVTM, CDR2 ANQGSEA. V gave up 7 bases and J gave up 9 bases; unmatched junction bases: 27. There are 20 residues in the CDR3. DNA for the CDR3: TGCAGCGGAGAATTGGGACAACAAGGCGGGACTAGCGGGGGTTTTTTCACGCAGTATTTT. Its translation: CSGELGQQGGTSGGFFTQYF.

The chain carries TRBV11-3 and TRBJ2-7; tentative D call: TRBD1 (6 bases). Germline V gene sequence: CDR1 SGHNT, CDR2 YENEEA. V lost 5 bases and J 0 bases, leaving 11 bases between the germline ends. This CDR3 is 14 amino acids long. The CDR3, as DNA: TGTGCCAGCAGCGCCGGACAGCCCTCCTACGAGCAGTACTTC. Residues: CASSAGQPSYEQYF.

With respect to this clonotype: It may be a read error: a sequence one base away is much more abundant. The V call is TRBV7-9, the J call TRBJ2-1, with TRBD2 matching 7 bases. Germline V gene data show CDR1 as SEHNR and CDR2 as FQNEAQ (reference sequence). The CDR3 runs 16 residues. CDR3 loop: CAGSPEMAGDGNEQFF. The CDR3 nucleotides are TGTGCCGGCAGTCCCGAAATGGCGGGGGACGGCAATGAGCAGTTCTTC.

V is TRBV6-5 and J is TRBJ1-5; TRBD1 matches at 7 bases. After removal of 5 bases from V and 6 bases from J, the junction contained 7 bases not matched to a gene. Per germline, CDR1 MNHEY and CDR2 SVGAGI. The CDR3 contains 14 residues. The CDR3 DNA sequence: TGTGCCAGCAGTGAAGGGGGCGCAGGTCAGCCCCAGCATTTT. Translating it yields CASSEGGAGQPQHF.

The chain recombines TRBV7-9 with TRBJ2-7; possible D gene TRBD1, 5 bases. Germline CDR1 is SEHNR and CDR2 is FQNEAQ (reference sequence). V lost 6 bases and J 3 bases, leaving 18 bases between the germline ends. The CDR3 is 15 amino acids. The CDR3 bases are TGTGCCAGCAGTCCCCGCGGATTGGGGCACTACGAGCAGTACTTC. Its protein is CASSPRGLGHYEQYF.

The gene calls are TRBV12-3 or TRBV12-4 and TRBJ2-7; D is uncertain. V gave up 7 bases and J gave up 3 bases, with 16 bases separating them. The CDR3 is made up of 14 amino acids. In DNA, the CDR3 is TGTGCCAGCAAAAGTAGGGCAGGCATCTACGAGCAGTACTTC. Its protein product is CASKSRAGIYEQYF.

This clonotype was recorded a few times. The chain is built from TRBV15 and TRBJ2-1; 12 bases match TRBD2. The CDR3 covers 16 residues. Trimming cost V 2 bases and J 7 bases; bases outside gene matches: 6. The germline gives CDR1 LNHNV, CDR2 YYDKDF (reference sequence). CDR3 DNA: TGTGCCACCAGCAGAATCGGACTAGCGGGGAGGAATGAGCAGTTCTTC. Translating gives CATSRIGLAGRNEQFF. Full variable domain (outside the CDR3, taken from reference TRBV15 and TRBJ2-1): DAMVIQNPRYQVTQFGKPVTLSCSQTLNHNVMYWYQQKSSQAPKLLFHYYDKDFNNEADTPDNFQSRRPNTSFCFLDIRSPGLGDTAMYLCATSRIGLAGRNEQFFGPGTRLTVL.

J is TRBJ2-1 and V is TRBV25-1; D unclear. This CDR3 has 12 amino acids. V lost 6 bases, J lost 7 bases, and 10 bases lay in between. The germline gives CDR1 MGHDK, CDR2 SYGVNS. CDR3 region: CASRDHRNEQFF. As DNA, the CDR3 is TGTGCCAGCAGGGATCACAGAAATGAGCAGTTCTTC.

The rearrangement joins TRBV6-2 or TRBV6-3 to TRBJ2-3; the D gene is possibly TRBD1 (6 bases). The CDR3 runs to 15 residues. Between the trimmed V and J ends, which lost 3 bases and 3 bases, there was a span of 13 bases. Germline V CDR1 and CDR2: MNHEY, SVGEGT. The DNA for the CDR3 is TGTGCCAGCAGTTATGGTTCCCAGGGGACAGATACGCAGTATTTT. This translates into CASSYGSQGTDTQYF.

The rearrangement links TRBV11-3 to TRBJ2-5; D not certain. Trimming took 4 bases from V and 2 from J, leaving 17 bases between them. The CDR3 runs 16 residues. Germline V gives CDR1 SGHNT, CDR2 YENEEA. The CDR3 sequence: CASSSFSSTNQETQYF. DNA of the CDR3: TGTGCCAGCAGCTCTTTTAGTTCAACCAATCAAGAGACCCAGTACTTC.

This chain connects TRBV12-3 or TRBV12-4 to TRBJ2-3; 10 nucleotides match TRBD2. This CDR3 is 16 amino acids long. With 5 bases clipped from V and 0 bases from J, the junction kept 5 bases outside the gene matches. The CDR3 nucleotides are TGTGCCAGCAGTACCCAGCGGGGGGGTAGCACAGATACGCAGTATTTT. Protein product: CASSTQRGGSTDTQYF.

The V call is TRBV5-5, the J call TRBJ1-4; tentatively, D is TRBD1 (5 bases). Trimming removed 0 bases from V and 8 bases from J, with 11 bases in between. Germline assignment: CDR1 SGHKS and CDR2 YYEKEE (reference sequence). CDR3 length: 14 amino acids. The CDR3 coding sequence is TGTGCCAGCAGCTTGGTAACAGGTTACGAAAAACTGTTTTTT. This gives the protein CASSLVTGYEKLFF.

This clonotype has just a few counts. The rearrangement links TRBV7-2 to TRBJ1-2; D is uncertain. V was clipped by 5 bases and J by 4 bases, with 11 bases between them. This CDR3 contains 13 residues. Germline V CDR1 and CDR2: SGHTA, FQGNSA. The CDR3 nucleotides read TGTGCCAGCAGCAACTCTTGGGGCTATGGCTACACCTTC. This translates into CASSNSWGYGYTF.

The chain is built from TRBV6-2 or TRBV6-3 and TRBJ2-7; maybe TRBD1 (6 bases). CDR1 and CDR2 (germline): MNHEY, SVGEGT. The CDR3 extends over 14 amino acids. The ends were cut back, 2 bases at V and 3 bases at J, with 11 bases in the middle. CDR3 amino acids: CASSYPTGGYEQYF. The CDR3 coding sequence is TGTGCCAGCAGTTACCCGACAGGAGGCTACGAGCAGTACTTC.

The chain couples TRBV14 to TRBJ1-2; D unresolved. CDR1 SGHDN and CDR2 FVKESK come from the germline V gene. With 1 base removed from V and 4 bases from J, the gap between germline ends came to 13 bases. The CDR3 spans 15 residues. The CDR3 DNA follows: TGTGCCAGCAGCCAAGCCCCCGCGGGTCTCTATGGCTACACCTTC. Translated: CASSQAPAGLYGYTF.

The chain employs TRBV27 and TRBJ2-7, with 8 nucleotides matching TRBD1. The V and J ends lost 3 bases and 7 bases, in that order; junction bases with no gene match: 8. This CDR3 region has 14 residues. Germline-derived CDR1 and CDR2 are MNHEY and SMNVEV (reference sequence). In DNA, the CDR3 is TGTGCCAGCAGTTTGACAGGGGCCCACAATGAGCAGTACTTC. This codes for CASSLTGAHNEQYF.

This clonotype was picked up a small number of times. This rearrangement joins TRBV14 to TRBJ2-7, with D possibly TRBD2 on 5 matching bases. The CDR3 loop spans 11 amino acids. Germline assignment: CDR1 SGHDN and CDR2 FVKESK. The V end was cut by 6 bases, the J end by 7 bases, with 10 bases between. The CDR3 DNA sequence: TGTGCCAGCAGTCTACAGCGGGAGCAGTACTTC. Its translation is CASSLQREQYF.

The chain couples TRBV20-1 to TRBJ2-3; D is undetermined. Germline V CDR1 and CDR2: DFQATT, SNEGSKA (reference sequence). The CDR3 extends over 17 amino acids. V was pared by 0 bases and J by 0 bases, with 16 bases between. This CDR3 reads CSARDLLERRSTDTQYF. In nucleotides, the CDR3 is TGCAGTGCTAGAGATCTGCTAGAGCGACGGAGCACAGATACGCAGTATTTT.

V gene TRBV6-5 combines with J gene TRBJ2-4, with D possibly being TRBD1 or TRBD2 (7 bases each). The J call is doubtful: the DNA matches TRBJ2-5 better. CDR1 and CDR2 from the germline V gene are MNHEY and SVGAGI. The CDR3 covers 18 residues. CDR3 region: CASSYSSVRGGGEETQYF. The CDR3 nucleotides read TGTGCCAGCAGTTACTCTTCCGTAAGGGGAGGGGGCGAGGAGACCCAGTACTTC.

The rearrangement links TRBV3-1 to TRBJ2-5, with TRBD2 as a possible D gene (7 bases). CDR3 size: 14 residues. From germline, CDR1 is LGHDT and CDR2 YNNKEL (reference sequence). Trimming stripped 6 bases from V and 4 bases from J, with 15 bases between. CDR3 bases: TGTGCCAGCAGACGCGCCGGGGGGCGAGAGACCCAGTACTTC. This codes for CASRRAGGRETQYF.

This chain uses TRBV29-1 with TRBJ2-4, with no clear D. Between the trimmed V and J ends, which lost 2 bases and 4 bases, there was a span of 6 bases. CDR1 and CDR2 (germline): SQVTM, ANQGSEA. The CDR3 extends over 12 amino acids. The CDR3 sequence is CSVESGKNIQYF. CDR3 nucleotide sequence: TGCAGCGTTGAATCTGGAAAAAACATTCAGTACTTC. Drawing the rest from reference TRBV29-1 and TRBJ2-4, the complete variable domain is SAVISQKPSRDICQRGTSLTIQCQVDSQVTMMFWYRQQPGQSLTLIATANQGSEATYESGFVIDKFPISRPNLTFSTLTVSNMSPEDSSIYLCSVESGKNIQYFGAGTRLSVL.

The chain couples TRBV29-1 to TRBJ2-3; D is undetermined. With 4 bases removed from V and 5 bases from J, the gap between germline ends came to 10 bases. Germline V gene sequence: CDR1 SQVTM, CDR2 ANQGSEA. This CDR3 has 12 amino acids. This chain's CDR3 is CSVAKERDTQYF. The DNA of the CDR3 is TGCAGCGTTGCTAAGGAGAGAGATACGCAGTATTTT.

The V gene is TRBV18, the J gene TRBJ2-4; 7 positions agree with TRBD1. The J segment lost 0 bases and the V segment lost 4 bases, leaving 9 bases of the junction unmatched. Germline V lookup: CDR1 KGHSH, CDR2 LQKENI. The CDR3 is 17 amino acids. DNA for the CDR3: TGTGCCAGCTCACTAGGGTCCGGACAGGTAGCCAAAAACATTCAGTACTTC. Translating gives CASSLGSGQVAKNIQYF.

The rearrangement joins TRBV14 to TRBJ2-1; TRBD1 matches 7 bases. This CDR3 contains 15 residues. Germline V gene sequence: CDR1 SGHDN, CDR2 FVKESK. Unmatched junction bases numbered 3, after V lost 1 base and J lost 3 bases. This CDR3 is CASSQGQGVYNEQFF. In nucleotides, the CDR3 is TGTGCCAGCAGCCAAGGCCAGGGGGTCTACAATGAGCAGTTCTTC.

About this clonotype itself: Germline and junction disagree at one end, which may indicate a read error. This chain joins TRBV7-9 and TRBJ1-1, with no clear D. Germline-derived CDR1 and CDR2 are SEHNR and FQNEAQ (reference sequence). The CDR3 covers 16 residues. In nucleotides, the CDR3 is TGTGCCAACAGCTTAGCCAGCAGCATAATGAACACTGAAGCTTTCTTT. It codes for CANSLASSIMNTEAFF.

As regards this clonotype: This may arise from a read error, as a much more abundant clone is one base away. This is likely a read error, given that the CDR3 carries no conserved phenylalanine or tryptophan at its end. The chain employs TRBV4-3 and TRBJ2-1; 13 nucleotides align to TRBD2. Germline CDR1 and CDR2: LGHNA and YSLEER. This CDR3 comprises 15 residues. The J segment lost 6 bases and the V segment lost 4 bases, leaving 3 bases of the junction unmatched. The CDR3 spells CASSLTSGGSNEQFY. As DNA, the CDR3 is TGCGCCAGCAGCCTGACTAGCGGGGGGTCCAATGAGCAGTTCTAC.

The chain is built from TRBV7-9 and TRBJ2-3; no firm D call. V lost 6 bases to trimming and J lost 2 bases, with 15 bases between them. The CDR3 runs 15 residues. Germline-derived CDR1 and CDR2 are SEHNR and FQNEAQ (reference sequence). CDR3 sequence reads: CASSSNYSPTDTQYF. The CDR3 DNA reads as TGTGCCAGCAGTTCGAATTACTCCCCCACAGATACGCAGTATTTT.

The chain links TRBV7-2 to TRBJ1-2; perhaps TRBD1 as D (5 bases). CDR3 length equals 15 residues. The germline V gene has CDR1 SGHTA and CDR2 FQGNSA. Trimming shortened V by 4 bases and J by 0 bases, and 12 bases separated the two germline ends. This CDR3 is CASSSQKTANYGYTF. The DNA of the CDR3 is TGTGCCAGCAGCTCCCAAAAGACAGCTAACTATGGCTACACCTTC.

The rearrangement joins TRBV28 to TRBJ1-6; tentatively, D is TRBD1 (5 bases). Germline loops: CDR1 MDHEN, CDR2 SYDVKM. Trimming took 6 bases from V and 10 from J, leaving 10 bases between them. There are 12 residues in the CDR3. CDR3 sequence (DNA): TGTGCCAGCAGAGCAGGGTTATCACCCCTCCACTTT. The encoded protein is CASRAGLSPLHF. Together with reference TRBV28 and TRBJ1-6, the CDR3 gives the full variable domain: DVKVTQSSRYLVKRTGEKVFLECVQDMDHENMFWYRQDPGLGLRLIYFSYDVKMKEKGDIPEGYSVSREKKERFSLILESASTNQTSMYLCASRAGLSPLHFGNGTRLTVT.